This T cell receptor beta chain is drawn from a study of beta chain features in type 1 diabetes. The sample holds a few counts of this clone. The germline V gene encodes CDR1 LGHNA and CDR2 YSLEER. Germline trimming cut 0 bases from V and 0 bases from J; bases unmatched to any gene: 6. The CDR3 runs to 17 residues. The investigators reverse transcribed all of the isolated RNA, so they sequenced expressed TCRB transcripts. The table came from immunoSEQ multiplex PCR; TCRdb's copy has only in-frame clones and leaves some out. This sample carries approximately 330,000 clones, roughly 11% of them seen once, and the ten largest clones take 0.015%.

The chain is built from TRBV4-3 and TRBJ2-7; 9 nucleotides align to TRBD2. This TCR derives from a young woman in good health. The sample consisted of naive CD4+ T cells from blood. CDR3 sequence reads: CASSQDTGSGSSYEQYF. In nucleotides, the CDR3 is TGCGCCAGCAGCCAAGATACCGGTAGCGGGAGCTCCTACGAGCAGTACTTC.